The present TCR beta chain was sequenced within a study of chemoradiotherapy in HPV16-positive cancers. Points from the study as a whole: Better recurrence-free survival went with HPV-responsive T-cell expansion in HPV16-positive patients. Candidate HPV-specific clones and E7-related TCR motifs grew in tumor during treatment.

About this clone itself: What it binds is not known.

Sequenced by immunoSEQ multiplex PCR; TCRdb stores in-frame clones only, minus some. The table has around 4,500 clones, 86% seen once. CDR3 length: 19 amino acids. Germline lookup yields CDR1 LGHNA and CDR2 YNFKEQ. Trimming cost V 1 base and J 3 bases; bases outside gene matches: 16. The specimen was tumor tissue, collected from a patient who underwent chemoradiotherapy. The genes are TRBV4-2 and TRBJ2-3; 7 bases fit TRBD1. This clonotype was obtained from a human donor with HPV-associated anogenital cancer. CDR3 DNA sequence: TGTGCCAGCAGCCAAGGAAAGACAGGGAATCGTTTTAGAACAGATACGCAGTATTTT. Translation gives CASSQGKTGNRFRTDTQYF.